This T cell receptor beta chain was obtained from a study of response to subunit inactivated influenza vaccine (dated by TCRdb to about 2018). As for the study more broadly: To follow how T cells responded to a trivalent subunit inactivated influenza vaccine, the researchers relied on deep quantitative profiling of the T cell receptor repertoire. General conclusions and limits of the study: The authors proposed that each seasonal influenza vaccination may bring in only a limited number of new T cells.

Library preparation used RT-PCR. The sequencer was an Illumina HiSeq 2500. The raw public data were reprocessed by TCRdb itself: fastp quality trimming at Q25, MiXCR clonotype calling, in-frame beta chains only. Each entry is one CDR3 protein sequence, shown with its most common DNA and genes. This sample is represented by around 570,000 distinct CDR3 sequences; 7.6% of them were singletons. Of the sample, 10% to 15% is held by the ten largest clones. In its sample, this clonotype was seen many times. Its antigen remains unidentified. Base-call qualities are not available, and no considerably larger clone is one nucleotide away. Trimming at the junction amounts to 2 bases on V and 3 bases on J, and the germline ends lie 11 bases apart. Per the germline V gene (reference sequence), LGHDT is the CDR1 and YNNKEL is the CDR2. Its CDR3 holds 14 amino acids, cysteine through phenylalanine. The kept DNA is CDR3 alone, 42 bases in frame from the first base.

The V and J segments used are TRBV3-1 and TRBJ2-7; no D gene is confidently identified. This TCR derives from a man in his fifties or sixties who received an inactivated influenza vaccine. Donor details come from another sample of the same person, matched by shared clones. The sequencing here drew on PBMCs from blood, taken about 24 months after vaccination. The DNA sequence is given as TGTGCCAGCAGCCAACTAGTTACCGGCTACGAGCAGTACTTC. Its protein reads: CASSQLVTGYEQYF.